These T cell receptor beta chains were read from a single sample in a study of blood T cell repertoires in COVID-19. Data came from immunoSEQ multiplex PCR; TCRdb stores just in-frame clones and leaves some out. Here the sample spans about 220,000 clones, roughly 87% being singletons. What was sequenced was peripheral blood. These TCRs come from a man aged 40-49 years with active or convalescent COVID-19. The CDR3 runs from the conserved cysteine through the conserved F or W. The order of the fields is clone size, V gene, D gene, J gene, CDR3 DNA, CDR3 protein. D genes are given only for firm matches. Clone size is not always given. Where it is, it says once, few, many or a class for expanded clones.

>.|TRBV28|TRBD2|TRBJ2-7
TGTGCCAGCAGGGGCGGGGGAAGCTACGAGCAGTACTTC
CASRGGGSYEQYF
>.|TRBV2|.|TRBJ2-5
TGTGCCAGCGAGCCCTCCCAGGGCCCCCTTGGAGAGACCCAGTACTTC
CASEPSQGPLGETQYF
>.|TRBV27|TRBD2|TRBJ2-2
TGTGCCAGCAGTTCTTCAGGACTAGCGGGAGGCACGGGCGGGGAGCTGTTTTTT
CASSSSGLAGGTGGELFF
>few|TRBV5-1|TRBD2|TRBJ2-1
TGCGCCAGCAGCCCCGCGGGGGGGTCAGGTGCCTACAATGAGCAGTTCTTC
CASSPAGGSGAYNEQFF
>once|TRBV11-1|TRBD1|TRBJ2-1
TGTGCCAGCACCTCTCGACAGGGCTCCTACAATGAGCAGTTCTTC
CASTSRQGSYNEQFF
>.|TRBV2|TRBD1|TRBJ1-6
TGTGCCAGCAATAGACAGGGTGCCAATTCACCCCTCCACTTT
CASNRQGANSPLHF
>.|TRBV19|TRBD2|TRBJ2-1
TGTGCCAGTAGTCCCCAACTAGCGGGAGCCTACAATGAGCAGTTCTTC
CASSPQLAGAYNEQFF
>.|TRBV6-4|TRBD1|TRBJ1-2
TGTGCCAGCAGTATCCCTCCTCGGGACAGGGGGGCCTATGGCTACACCTTC
CASSIPPRDRGAYGYTF
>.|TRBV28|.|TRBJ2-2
TGTGCCAGCAGTCCTCAAGCCACCGGGGAGCTGTTTTTT
CASSPQATGELFF
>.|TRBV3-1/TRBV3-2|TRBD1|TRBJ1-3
TGTGCCAGCAGCCCCCTTGCGACAGGGAGCTCTGGAAACACCATATATTTT
CASSPLATGSSGNTIYF
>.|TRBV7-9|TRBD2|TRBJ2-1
TGTGCCAGCAGCCAATACCTAGCGGCCTCCTACAATGAGCAGTTCTTC
CASSQYLAASYNEQFF
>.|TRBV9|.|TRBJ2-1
TGTGCCAGCAGCCCCGTGGGGACATTGGGGTTAGGTGAGCAGTTCTTC
CASSPVGTLGLGEQFF
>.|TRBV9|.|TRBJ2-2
TGTGCCAGCAGCGTAGAGGAGAGGATCAACACCGGGGAGCTGTTTTTT
CASSVEERINTGELFF
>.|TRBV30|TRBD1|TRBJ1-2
TGTGCCTGGGAAACAGGGGGGAACTATGGCTACACCTTC
CAWETGGNYGYTF
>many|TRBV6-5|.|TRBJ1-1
TGTGCCAGCAGTACAGGGAACACTGAAGCTTTCTTT
CASSTGNTEAFF
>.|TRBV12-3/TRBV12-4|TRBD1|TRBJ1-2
TGTGCCAGTATGACAGGGCCCTATGGCTACACCTTC
CASMTGPYGYTF
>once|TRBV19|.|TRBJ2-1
TGTGCCAGTAGCGCGGGTGAGCAGTTCTTC
CASSAGEQFF